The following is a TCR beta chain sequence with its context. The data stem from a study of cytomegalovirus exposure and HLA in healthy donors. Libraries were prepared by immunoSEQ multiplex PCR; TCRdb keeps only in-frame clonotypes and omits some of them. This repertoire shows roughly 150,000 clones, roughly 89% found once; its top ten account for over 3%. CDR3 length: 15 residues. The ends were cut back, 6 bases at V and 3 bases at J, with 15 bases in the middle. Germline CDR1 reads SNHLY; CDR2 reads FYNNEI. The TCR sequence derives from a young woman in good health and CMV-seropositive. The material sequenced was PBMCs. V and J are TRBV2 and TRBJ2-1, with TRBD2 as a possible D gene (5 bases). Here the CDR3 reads CASSGREFIYNEQFF. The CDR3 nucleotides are TGTGCCAGCAGCGGTAGGGAGTTCATCTACAATGAGCAGTTCTTC.